The 30 T cell receptor beta chains listed next were all sequenced from one sample in a study of cytomegalovirus exposure and HLA in healthy donors. The PCR ran on 60 Vbeta and 13 Jbeta primers. Profiled with immunoSEQ multiplex PCR; TCRdb holds only in-frame clones, not every one. This repertoire shows more than 95,000 clones, roughly 82% found once; its top ten account for around 13%. The sequencing input was PBMCs. The receptors shown here come from a woman aged 40 to 49 in good health and CMV-seropositive.

V and J are TRBV9 and TRBJ2-5; TRBD2 matches 7 bases. Germline V lookup: CDR1 SGDLS, CDR2 YYNGEE. Trimming cost V 0 bases and J 1 base; bases outside gene matches: 0. CDR3 length: 14 amino acids. The CDR3 DNA reads TGTGCCAGCAGCGTAGGACTAGCCCAAGAGACCCAGTACTTC. Translated: CASSVGLAQETQYF.

The V call is TRBV27, the J call TRBJ1-1; 7 positions match TRBD1. The CDR3 is made up of 14 amino acids. Germline V gives CDR1 MNHEY, CDR2 SMNVEV (reference sequence). V dropped 2 bases and J dropped 5; count of bases not matched to a gene: 5. In DNA, the CDR3 is TGTGCCAGCAGTTTAGCAGGGGGGTATACTGAAGCTTTCTTT. It translates to CASSLAGGYTEAFF.

The chain has TRBV19 and TRBJ2-7; no firm D call. The CDR3 runs 14 residues. Trimming cost V 1 base and J 3 bases, with 10 bases left between them. Germline CDR1 LNHDA, CDR2 SQIVND (reference sequence). The DNA of the CDR3 is TGTGCCAGTAGTATAGGCCCACAAAACTACGAGCAGTACTTC. It is translated as CASSIGPQNYEQYF.

A remark on this clone: The CDR3 does not end in the conserved phenylalanine or tryptophan, so this is likely a read error. V gene TRBV6-5 combines with J gene TRBJ1-2; the match to TRBD1 covers 9 bases. The germline V gene encodes CDR1 MNHEY and CDR2 SVGAGI. This CDR3 is 15 amino acids long. J lost 4 bases, V lost 0 bases, and 3 bases had no gene match. CDR3 sequence (DNA): TGTGCCAGCAGTTACTCGGACAGGGGAACCTATGGCTACACCCTC. Protein sequence: CASSYSDRGTYGYTL.

In this sample, this clone turned up a few times. This sequence joins TRBV11-1 and TRBJ2-7; possible D gene TRBD1, 5 bases. CDR1 is SGHAT, CDR2 FQDESV, per germline (reference sequence). This CDR3 contains 15 residues. The V gene lost 5 bases and the J gene lost 7 bases, with 21 bases spanning the gap. The chain's CDR3 is CASSPREGDRREQYF. The CDR3 DNA sequence: TGTGCCAGCAGCCCCCGCGAAGGGGATCGACGGGAGCAGTACTTC.

Here the CDR3 reads CASGGTGAYEQYF. For the CDR3, the DNA is TGTGCCAGCGGTGGGACAGGGGCCTACGAGCAGTACTTC. The chain uses TRBV6-5 and TRBJ2-7; TRBD1 matches at 10 bases. The CDR3 runs 13 residues. CDR1 MNHEY and CDR2 SVGAGI come from the germline V gene. V lost 8 bases and J lost 2; bases outside the gene matches: 3.

The chain couples TRBV5-1 to TRBJ1-1; D not resolved. This CDR3 has 13 amino acids. Trimming pared 0 bases from V and 3 bases from J, leaving 6 bases between. Germline CDR1 SGHRS, CDR2 YFSETQ. The CDR3 nucleotides are TGCGCCAGCAGCTTGGACAGTTACACTGAAGCTTTCTTT. It encodes CASSLDSYTEAFF.

In its sample, this clone was seen a few times. The rearrangement links TRBV7-9 to TRBJ1-4; the match to TRBD1 covers 7 bases. V lost 6 bases to trimming and J lost 5 bases; unmatched junction nucleotides: 9. The CDR3 totals 15 residues. Germline CDR1 SEHNR, CDR2 FQNEAQ (reference sequence). DNA for the CDR3: TGTGCCAGCAGATCCGAGGGGGCAAGGAATGAAAAACTGTTTTTT. It yields the protein CASRSEGARNEKLFF.

V and J are TRBV5-6 and TRBJ1-3; possibly TRBD1 for D (5 bases). This CDR3 has 15 amino acids. The V and J ends lost 2 bases and 2 bases respectively, with 11 bases between them. In germline, CDR1 is SGHDT, CDR2 YYEEEE. The CDR3 DNA reads TGTGCCAGCAGCTTCCGGGGGACCCCTGGAAACACCATATATTTT. Translating gives CASSFRGTPGNTIYF.

The rearrangement uses TRBV30 and TRBJ2-5, with a tentative D call TRBD1 (5 bases). Germline loops: CDR1 GTSNPN, CDR2 SVGIG (reference sequence). This CDR3 has 12 residues. Trimming cost V 5 bases and J 0 bases, with 7 bases left between them. The CDR3 nucleotides read TGTGCCTGGGACAGTAACCAAGAGACCCAGTACTTC. Encoded protein: CAWDSNQETQYF. The full variable domain, its missing parts supplied by reference TRBV30 and TRBJ2-5, is SQTIHQWPATLVQPVGSPLSLECTVEGTSNPNLYWYRQAAGRGLQLLFYSVGIGQISSEVPQNLSASRPQDRQFILSSKKLLLSDSGFYLCAWDSNQETQYFGPGTRLLVL.

This clone appeared a few times. The chain combines TRBV7-2 with TRBJ2-1; 7 bases align to TRBD2. The CDR3 is made up of 15 amino acids. Germline-derived CDR1 and CDR2 are SGHTA and FQGNSA. V shed 5 bases and J 1 base; nucleotides not matched to a gene: 5. CDR3 region: CASSTSSGSYNEQFF. The CDR3, as DNA: TGTGCCAGCAGCACTTCTAGCGGTTCCTACAATGAGCAGTTCTTC.

This chain joins TRBV7-6 and TRBJ2-7, with TRBD1 matching over 9 bases. The CDR3 consists of 14 residues. The J segment lost 6 bases and the V segment lost 4 bases, leaving 7 bases of the junction unmatched. CDR1 is SGHVS and CDR2 is FNYEAQ in the germline V gene. The CDR3 sequence: CASSSGTGQGEQYF. DNA for the CDR3: TGTGCCAGCAGCTCTGGGACAGGGCAAGGCGAGCAGTACTTC.

This clone turned up a few times. The V call is TRBV27, the J call TRBJ2-7; TRBD1 is a possible D gene (6 bases). V lost 5 bases to trimming and J lost 2 bases, with 13 bases between them. CDR1 and CDR2 (germline): MNHEY, SMNVEV (reference sequence). There are 14 residues in the CDR3. The CDR3 here is CASSVGQFAYEQYF. As DNA, the CDR3 is TGTGCCAGCAGTGTAGGACAGTTTGCCTACGAGCAGTACTTC.

The V and J genes are TRBV28 and TRBJ1-3; D unresolved. Trimming took off 10 bases at V and 1 base at J, with 20 bases between the two ends. Germline CDR1 MDHEN, CDR2 SYDVKM. The CDR3 is 16 residues long. The CDR3 DNA reads TGTGCCACCACCCTCATTGCAGGTGGATCTGGAAACACCATATATTTT. Protein product: CATTLIAGGSGNTIYF.

This clone was recorded a few times. Here the CDR3 reads CAWSVLAGGFETDTQYF. The CDR3 coding sequence is TGTGCCTGGAGTGTACTAGCGGGAGGGTTTGAGACAGATACGCAGTATTTT. The chain has TRBV30 and TRBJ2-3; 13 bases agree with TRBD2. With V trimmed by 0 bases and J by 3 bases, 6 bases remained unmatched. This CDR3 is built from 17 residues. Germline CDR1 reads GTSNPN; CDR2 reads SVGIG (reference sequence).

This rearrangement joins TRBV7-9 to TRBJ2-3; D might be TRBD2 (5 bases). The germline gives CDR1 SEHNR, CDR2 FQNEAQ (reference sequence). The CDR3 spans 15 residues. V was cut by 5 bases and J by 2 bases, with 14 bases left in between. The CDR3 sequence: CASSPSLAPTDTQYF. In DNA form, the CDR3 reads TGTGCCAGCAGCCCGTCATTAGCGCCCACAGATACGCAGTATTTT. Together with reference TRBV7-9 and TRBJ2-3, the CDR3 gives the full variable domain: DTGVSQNPRHKITKRGQNVTFRCDPISEHNRLYWYRQTLGQGPEFLTYFQNEAQLEKSRLLSDRFSAERPKGSFSTLEIQRTEQGDSAMYLCASSPSLAPTDTQYFGPGTRLTVL.

This chain joins TRBV11-2 and TRBJ2-7, with TRBD2 matching over 8 bases. The CDR3 runs 15 residues. The ends lost 4 bases at V and 6 bases at J; junction bases unmatched: 11. Looked up from germline, CDR1 is SGHAT and CDR2 is FQNNGV. The CDR3 region is CASSSRLARDGEQYF. As DNA, the CDR3 is TGTGCCAGCAGCTCGAGACTAGCGCGAGATGGCGAGCAGTACTTC.

This sequence joins TRBV13 and TRBJ2-5, with TRBD1 matching over 10 bases. The J call may be in error: the DNA end matches TRBJ2-7 better. This CDR3 contains 15 residues. Germline CDR1 is PRHDT and CDR2 is FYEKMQ (reference sequence). This chain's CDR3 is CASSFGDRGTYEQYF. The CDR3 DNA sequence: TGTGCCAGCAGCTTTGGGGACAGGGGCACCTACGAGCAGTACTTC.

The rearrangement uses TRBV6-5 and TRBJ1-2, with 7 bases fitting TRBD1. V shed 2 bases, J shed 6 bases, and the junction held 9 bases outside the gene matches. The CDR3 has 15 amino acids. Germline CDR1 reads MNHEY; CDR2 reads SVGAGI. CDR3 bases: TGTGCCAGCAGTTACGTCGGTCGGCAGGGGGATGGCTACACCTTC. Translation: CASSYVGRQGDGYTF.

The rearrangement joins TRBV7-2 to TRBJ1-1; TRBD1 agrees at 8 bases. From germline, CDR1 is SGHTA and CDR2 FQGNSA. The CDR3 length is 13 residues. V trimming: 6 bases; J trimming: 4 bases; junction bases outside the gene matches: 4. This chain's CDR3 is CASRAQGGTEAFF. The CDR3 bases are TGTGCCAGCAGAGCACAGGGGGGCACTGAAGCTTTCTTT.

The chain joins TRBV5-6 to TRBJ1-6; 8 bases line up with TRBD1. CDR1 and CDR2 from the germline V gene are SGHDT and YYEEEE. The J segment lost 8 bases and the V segment lost 4 bases, leaving 5 bases of the junction unmatched. This CDR3 has 14 residues. The CDR3 reads CASSEQGVDSPLHF. CDR3 bases: TGTGCCAGCAGCGAACAGGGGGTGGATTCACCCCTCCACTTT.

The chain's CDR3 is CASSERWGQRSYEQYF. The CDR3 nucleotides are TGTGCCAGCAGTGAACGATGGGGACAGCGCTCCTACGAGCAGTACTTC. The chain employs TRBV6-1 and TRBJ2-7; 7 bases fit TRBD1. CDR3 size: 16 residues. V trimming: 2 bases; J trimming: 0 bases; junction bases outside the gene matches: 7. CDR1 is MNHNS and CDR2 is SASEGT in the germline V gene.

The CDR3 region has the DNA TGTGCCAGTACAGGGGCGACCCTCTATGGCTACACCTTC. Translation gives CASTGATLYGYTF. The gene calls are TRBV28 and TRBJ1-2; 7 nucleotides agree with TRBD1. The CDR3 spans 13 residues. From germline, CDR1 is MDHEN and CDR2 SYDVKM. Trimming took 9 bases from V and 4 from J; bases not matched to a gene: 8.

The gene calls are TRBV2 and TRBJ1-1; D is undetermined. The CDR3 length is 11 residues. In germline, CDR1 is SNHLY, CDR2 FYNNEI. V was trimmed by 6 bases and J by 6 bases, leaving 8 bases between them. CDR3 sequence reads: CASREGAEAFF. CDR3 in DNA: TGTGCCAGCAGAGAGGGTGCTGAAGCTTTCTTT.

The chain couples TRBV7-9 to TRBJ2-2, with 10 nucleotides matching TRBD2. The CDR3 is made up of 18 amino acids. CDR1 and CDR2 from the germline V gene are SEHNR and FQNEAQ (reference sequence). The J segment lost 5 bases and the V segment lost 4 bases, leaving 13 bases of the junction unmatched. CDR3 bases: TGTGCCAGCAGCTCTCCCGGGTCTAGCGGGAGTATTACCGGGGAGCTGTTTTTT. This encodes CASSSPGSSGSITGELFF.

This clone came up a few times. The J gene is TRBJ1-2, the V gene TRBV2; no clear D. In germline, CDR1 is SNHLY, CDR2 FYNNEI. Trimming removed 9 bases at V and 1 base at J, with 15 bases between. This CDR3 region has 14 residues. The DNA of the CDR3 is TGTGCCAGGATTAAATTTGCGAATAACTATGGCTACACCTTC. Protein product: CARIKFANNYGYTF.

The chain links TRBV10-3 to TRBJ2-3, with TRBD2 matching 11 bases. J was trimmed by 2 bases and V by 3 bases; bases with no gene match: 7. The CDR3 is made up of 17 amino acids. The germline V gene encodes CDR1 ENHRY and CDR2 SYGVKD. CDR3 amino acids: CAISDWASGRSTDTQYF. The CDR3 coding sequence is TGTGCCATCAGTGATTGGGCTAGCGGGAGGTCCACAGATACGCAGTATTTT.

This clone came up a few times. CDR3 sequence reads: CASGPPGRETQYF. The CDR3 DNA is TGTGCCAGCGGGCCCCCAGGGCGAGAGACCCAGTACTTC. This chain connects TRBV27 to TRBJ2-5, with a weak D call TRBD1 (5 bases). The CDR3 spans 13 residues. V dropped 8 bases and J dropped 4 bases, with 14 bases sitting between them. CDR1 is MNHEY, CDR2 SMNVEV, per germline (reference sequence).

The CDR3 sequence: CASSSAGWERGTYEQYF. The DNA for the CDR3 is TGCGCCAGCAGCTCGGCGGGGTGGGAGCGGGGGACCTACGAGCAGTACTTC. This rearrangement joins TRBV5-1 to TRBJ2-5; 8 nucleotides match TRBD2. The assigned J gene may be wrong: the sequence end matches TRBJ2-7 better. Germline lookup yields CDR1 SGHRS and CDR2 YFSETQ. The CDR3 spans 17 residues.

This clone has just one count. The junction differs from germline at one of its ends, possibly a read error. The sample has other DNA sequences that encode this CDR3 too. The V call is TRBV9, the J call TRBJ2-2; 9 bases are shared with TRBD1. This CDR3 is 16 amino acids long. Germline V gene data show CDR1 as SGDLS and CDR2 as YYNGEE. The CDR3 reads CASSLYGTGQTGELFF. The CDR3 region has the DNA TGTGCCAGCAGCCTTTACGGGACAGGGCAGACCGGGGAGCTGTTCTTT.